This T cell receptor beta chain stems from a study of memory CD4+ T cells and cytomegalovirus serostatus. Study conclusions and caveats: A US-trained random forest predicted CMV serostatus with median AUC around 0.91. The CMV-associated TCR signature appears largely within the CD4+ memory repertoire.

In the original workflow: Out-of-frame sequences were removed, leaving some 2 million distinct TCRbeta sequences. Clones were read by immunoSEQ multiplex PCR, and TCRdb kept only the in-frame ones, dropping some. The DNA was the basis for D and trimming; V, J and clone size are from that table. The data contain some 50,000 clones, about 80% of them singletons. With 6 bases removed from V and 3 bases from J, the gap between germline ends came to 5 bases. Germline CDR1 is MNHNY and CDR2 is SVGAGI (reference sequence). This CDR3 region has 11 residues. As to this clone: The antigen remains unidentified.

Single viable CD3+CD4+CD8-CD45RO+ cells were sorted as the memory CD4+ T cells. Sample: memory CD4+ T cells from blood. The V call is TRBV6-6, the J call TRBJ2-5; D gene ambiguous. This TCR was sampled from an adult in good health and CMV-seronegative. CDR3 residues: CASSRKETQYF. CDR3 DNA sequence: TGTGCCAGCAGCCGAAAAGAGACCCAGTACTTC.